The 16 T cell receptor beta chains below come from one sample, sequenced in a study of shared clonotypes between healthy human individuals. Naive CD8 cells lacked CD45RO and underwent positive selection for CCR7, leaving out terminally differentiated effector memory CD45RA+ cells. Clones were sequenced by immunoSEQ multiplex PCR, and TCRdb holds only the in-frame ones, with some missing. The sample shows around 1.9 million clones, 85% to 95% of them seen only once. Sequenced input: naive CD8+ T cells from PBMCs. The receptors here all came from a man aged 18 to 30 in good health. Some clones in this sample may be carry-over from other donors' samples.

The J gene is TRBJ2-3, the V gene TRBV28; 11 nucleotides align to TRBD1. Trimming at V came to 7 bases and at J to 3 bases, leaving 3 bases not matched to a gene. The CDR3 is 14 amino acids. The germline CDR1 and CDR2 sequences are MDHEN and SYDVKM. The CDR3 DNA reads as TGTGCCAGCAACGGACAGGGGGCAACAGATACGCAGTATTTT. It yields the protein CASNGQGATDTQYF.

The V call is TRBV9, the J call TRBJ2-7, with D unclear. This CDR3 region has 14 residues. The V end was cut by 0 bases, the J end by 0 bases, with 7 bases between. Germline CDR1 is SGDLS and CDR2 is YYNGEE. The CDR3 nucleotides read TGTGCCAGCAGCGTAGTGAGTAGCTCCTACGAGCAGTACTTC. Residues: CASSVVSSSYEQYF.

The rearrangement links TRBV7-6 to TRBJ2-1; D is perhaps TRBD2 (5 bases). The CDR3 runs 15 residues. V was trimmed by 5 bases and J by 7 bases, leaving 18 bases between them. Germline V gene data show CDR1 as SGHVS and CDR2 as FNYEAQ. CDR3 amino acids: CASSPVNFRENEQFF. CDR3 DNA: TGTGCCAGCAGCCCCGTTAACTTCCGGGAAAATGAGCAGTTCTTC.

This clone was recorded only once. The chain is built from TRBV7-3 and TRBJ2-1; unclear D gene. The ends were cut back, 5 bases at V and 9 bases at J, with 14 bases in the middle. CDR1 is SGHTA and CDR2 is FQGTGA in the germline V gene. The CDR3 is 13 amino acids. The CDR3 sequence is CASSPSLDAEQFF. The CDR3 bases are TGTGCCAGCAGCCCAAGCCTCGACGCTGAGCAGTTCTTC. The variable domain in full, completed from reference TRBV7-3 and TRBJ2-1, reads GAGVSQTPSNKVTEKGKYVELRCDPISGHTALYWYRQSLGQGPEFLIYFQGTGAADDSGLPNDRFFAVRPEGSVSTLKIQRTERGDSAVYLCASSPSLDAEQFFGPGTRLTVL.

CDR3 sequence: CASSQKTGAYGYTF. The CDR3 DNA is TGCGCCAGCAGCCAAAAGACAGGCGCCTATGGCTACACCTTC. The chain has TRBV4-1 and TRBJ1-2; a weak D match, TRBD1 (6 bases). CDR1 is MGHRA and CDR2 is YSYEKL in the germline V gene. V was clipped by 2 bases and J by 4 bases, with 11 bases between them. This CDR3 has 14 residues.

This chain joins TRBV9 and TRBJ1-2; 7 nucleotides align to TRBD1. CDR3 size: 16 residues. V lost 3 bases to trimming and J lost 3 bases; unmatched junction nucleotides: 11. CDR1 SGDLS and CDR2 YYNGEE come from the germline V gene. The CDR3 region has the DNA TGTGCCAGCAGCGGAGAAATCCAGGGGGTTCACTATGGCTACACCTTC. Translated, it gives CASSGEIQGVHYGYTF.

The rearrangement joins TRBV28 to TRBJ2-1; 14 positions agree with TRBD2. Per the germline V gene, CDR1 is MDHEN and CDR2 is SYDVKM. This CDR3 has 17 amino acids. Germline trimming cut 4 bases from V and 7 bases from J; bases unmatched to any gene: 9. CDR3 in DNA: TGTGCCAGCAGTTATCCGGGACTAGCGGGAGCGACGAATGAGCAGTTCTTC. This gives the protein CASSYPGLAGATNEQFF.

The rearrangement links TRBV9 to TRBJ2-2; 7 bases fit TRBD2. CDR3 length: 16 residues. The J segment lost 6 bases and the V segment lost 0 bases, leaving 8 bases of the junction unmatched. Germline loops: CDR1 SGDLS, CDR2 YYNGEE. The CDR3 region has the DNA TGTGCCAGCAGCGTAGATACGGGAGGACGGGCCGGGGAGCTGTTTTTT. Its translation: CASSVDTGGRAGELFF.

In its sample, this clone was seen a few times. This CDR3 reads CASSTGAVEAFF. The CDR3 nucleotides read TGCGCCAGCAGCACAGGGGCCGTCGAAGCTTTCTTT. The gene calls are TRBV10-2 and TRBJ1-1, with TRBD1 matching over 7 bases. The V gene end was trimmed by 6 bases and the J gene end by 8 bases; junction bases not matched to a gene: 6. The germline CDR1 and CDR2 sequences are WSHSY and SAAADI. The CDR3 extends over 12 amino acids.

This sequence joins TRBV4-2 and TRBJ2-1; 11 bases align to TRBD2. CDR1 is LGHNA and CDR2 is YNFKEQ in the germline V gene. The CDR3 consists of 18 residues. Trimming took 1 base from V and 9 from J; bases not matched to a gene: 14. DNA of the CDR3: TGTGCCAGCAGCCAAGCCTCTGCAACTAGCGGGAGTCCAGGTGAGCAGTTCTTC. Amino acids: CASSQASATSGSPGEQFF.

There are a few counts of this clone. The chain links TRBV27 to TRBJ1-1; TRBD1 is a possible D gene (5 bases). CDR1 is MNHEY and CDR2 is SMNVEV in the germline V gene (reference sequence). V shed 7 bases and J shed 2 bases, with 11 bases lying between them. The CDR3 covers 13 residues. The DNA for the CDR3 is TGTGCCAGCATTCCCCGGGGCAACACTGAAGCTTTCTTT. It codes for CASIPRGNTEAFF.

The V call is TRBV4-2, the J call TRBJ2-1, with 8 bases that match TRBD2. The length of the CDR3 is 17 residues. Trimming took 5 bases from V and 3 from J; bases not matched to a gene: 12. In germline, CDR1 is LGHNA, CDR2 YNFKEQ. The CDR3 loop reads CASSDGLADESYNEQFF. CDR3 DNA: TGTGCCAGCAGCGACGGACTAGCCGATGAGAGCTACAATGAGCAGTTCTTC.

J is TRBJ1-3 and V is TRBV29-1; no reliable D call. With 3 bases removed from V and 0 bases from J, the gap between germline ends came to 9 bases. The CDR3 is 14 amino acids. Germline V lookup: CDR1 SQVTM, CDR2 ANQGSEA. The CDR3, as DNA: TGCAGCGTTGAGGGGATACTCTCTGGAAACACCATATATTTT. Residues: CSVEGILSGNTIYF. The full variable domain, its missing parts supplied by reference TRBV29-1 and TRBJ1-3, is SAVISQKPSRDICQRGTSLTIQCQVDSQVTMMFWYRQQPGQSLTLIATANQGSEATYESGFVIDKFPISRPNLTFSTLTVSNMSPEDSSIYLCSVEGILSGNTIYFGEGSWLTVV.

The chain uses TRBV9 and TRBJ1-2; D might be TRBD1 (6 bases). Germline V gene lookup returns CDR1 SGDLS and CDR2 YYNGEE. The CDR3 is 16 amino acids. The V and J ends lost 4 bases and 3 bases respectively, with 19 bases between them. This chain's CDR3 is CASSRTGAQEYYGYTF. The DNA for the CDR3 is TGTGCCAGCAGCAGGACGGGGGCGCAGGAATACTATGGCTACACCTTC. The full variable domain, with the rest looked up from reference TRBV9 and TRBJ1-2, is DSGVTQTPKHLITATGQRVTLRCSPRSGDLSVYWYQQSLDQGLQFLIQYYNGEERAKGNILERFSAQQFPDLHSELNLSSLELGDSALYFCASSRTGAQEYYGYTFGSGTRLTVV.

J is TRBJ2-5 and V is TRBV15, with D hard to call. Looked up from germline, CDR1 is LNHNV and CDR2 is YYDKDF (reference sequence). V lost 0 bases and J 5 bases, leaving 10 bases between the germline ends. The CDR3 is made up of 14 amino acids. This chain's CDR3 is CATSRDQMRETQYF. CDR3 nucleotides: TGTGCCACCAGCAGAGATCAGATGAGGGAGACCCAGTACTTC.

This clone was seen just once. The chain is built from TRBV12-5 and TRBJ2-3; 9 bases are a match to TRBD1. The CDR3 runs to 17 residues. V trimming: 3 bases; J trimming: 2 bases; junction bases outside the gene matches: 9. Germline CDR1 LGHNT, CDR2 FRNRAP. DNA for the CDR3: TGTGCTAGTGGTTTCCTGCTCAGACAGGGGGTCACAGATACGCAGTATTTT. It specifies CASGFLLRQGVTDTQYF.